This entry features one T cell receptor beta chain sequence. Its cognate antigen is unknown. J was trimmed by 5 bases and V by 1 base; bases with no gene match: 8. The germline V gene encodes CDR1 SGHDN and CDR2 FVKESK. The CDR3 totals 16 residues. The data originate from a study of T cell responses to AZD1222 COVID-19 vaccine. Study conclusions and caveats: Possibly, clonal diversity was underestimated; donors were largely white British and included more females. Close to half of all spike-specific TCRs reportedly target regions of the variants that are unmutated. Across spike, vaccine-associated CD4 TCRs were found, dominant at 160-218 and 743-854.

Profiling relied on immunoSEQ multiplex PCR, and the TCRdb table lists in-frame clones only, not all of them. The top ten clones hold around 1.5% of a sample with 150,000 or so clones, 90% of them seen once. Pooled together were second doses at about 4 or about 12 weeks. The material sequenced was peripheral blood, taken 28 days after the second AZD1222 dose. The receptor was derived from an adult who received the AZD1222 COVID-19 vaccine. V and J are TRBV14 and TRBJ2-5, with 9 positions matching TRBD2. This chain's CDR3 is CASSQAGGLAWETQYF. CDR3 nucleotides: TGTGCCAGCAGCCAAGCAGGGGGACTAGCCTGGGAGACCCAGTACTTC.